What follows is one T cell receptor (beta chain) and its context. These data are taken from a study of T cells expressing NK-cell markers. Beta-chain TCR cDNA was generated via 5'RACE template switching with UMIs. Each CDR3 protein gets one entry in TCRdb, which reprocessed the 5' RACE reads and gives no DNA. The repertoire table contains about 460,000 distinct CDR3 sequences. Per the germline V gene, CDR1 is KGHSH and CDR2 is LQKENI. The CDR3 extends over 16 amino acids. The chain uses TRBV18 and TRBJ1-1; with no DNA, the TCRdb D assignment of TRBD1 cannot be verified. This clonotype was obtained from a woman between 45 and 65 years old in good health. Specimen: blood T cells: a sorted CD56 or NKG2C T cell subset, CD4+ or CD8+ T cells, or bulk PBMC T cells (not recorded which). The chain's CDR3 is CASSPMTGGRDTEAFF.